Below, 5 T cell receptor beta chains from the same sample are listed, as sequenced in a study of tumor-infiltrating lymphocytes in primary liver carcinoma. Out of unsorted whole blood came the blood RNA, and germline DNA was extracted as well. TCR beta cDNA was reverse-transcribed from roughly 520 ng of total RNA. The reaction used a constant-region primer and ProtoScript II reverse transcriptase. Three rounds of nested multiplex PCR with slightly modified ARM-PCR produced TCR beta libraries. Researchers ran the first two PCR rounds for roughly 11 cycles each with TRBV1-TRBV30 forward primers and a C-beta reverse primer. TCRdb re-analysed the multiplex PCR reads in MiXCR, keeping a single row per CDR3 protein. The sample holds fewer than 350,000 distinct CDR3 sequences, 50% to 70% seen once. Material: peripheral blood. All receptors derive from a middle-aged man with primary liver carcinoma and hepatitis B virus infection.

By sample share, this clonotype is medium-sized. This chain connects TRBV11-1 to TRBJ2-7; TRBD2 is a possible D gene (5 bases). Germline CDR1 reads SGHAT; CDR2 reads FQDESV (reference sequence). V shed 1 base and J shed 0 bases, with 16 bases lying between them. This CDR3 spans 17 amino acids. The CDR3 is CASSLGPAGESSYEQYF. In nucleotides, the CDR3 is TGTGCCAGCAGCTTAGGGCCGGCGGGTGAAAGCTCCTACGAGCAGTACTTC.

In regard to this clonotype: Given a much more abundant clone one base away, this may be a read error. This chain connects TRBV6-1 to TRBJ2-3; tentatively, D is TRBD2 (7 bases). This CDR3 is built from 19 residues. Germline V CDR1 and CDR2: MNHNS, SASEGT. In DNA, the CDR3 is TGTGCCAGCAGTGAAGCGGGGGGGCACCCAACTTTACCCCCAGATATGCAGTATTTT. Amino acids: CASSEAGGHPTLPPDMQYF.

Concerning this clonotype itself: This sequence may be a read error, since a much larger clone differs from it by one base. The genes are TRBV6-2 or TRBV6-3 and TRBJ1-5; the match to TRBD1 covers 8 bases. CDR1 and CDR2 (germline): MNHEY, SVGEGT. The CDR3 is 15 amino acids. The CDR3 loop reads CASSDRTGSFQHQHF. Written as DNA, the CDR3 is TGTGCCAGCAGCGACCGGACAGGGTCTTTTCAGCACCAGCATTTT.

Details on this clonotype: A read error may explain this, as a much larger clone is one base away. V gene TRBV4-2 combines with J gene TRBJ2-7; possible D gene TRBD2, 7 bases. The CDR3 contains 15 residues. Trimming stripped 0 bases from V and 6 bases from J, with 15 bases between. CDR1 and CDR2 from the germline V gene are LGHNA and YNFKEQ. CDR3 region: CASSQEGLTGFEQYF. Written as DNA, the CDR3 is TGTGCCAGCAGCCAAGAGGGACTAACAGGGTTCGAGCAGTACTTC.

The chain has TRBV28 and TRBJ2-7; D may be TRBD1 (6 bases). The CDR3 totals 14 residues. Looked up from germline, CDR1 is MDHEN and CDR2 is SYDVKM. V was trimmed by 7 bases and J by 5 bases, leaving 18 bases between them. CDR3 region: CASNGGAIRHEQYF. In DNA, the CDR3 is TGTGCCAGCAATGGGGGCGCCATCCGCCACGAGCAGTACTTC.